This is a list of T cell receptor beta chains from one sample in a study of blood T cell repertoires in COVID-19. The repertoire was sequenced with immunoSEQ multiplex PCR; TCRdb's copy has only in-frame clones and lacks some. Here the sample spans 110,000 to 150,000 clones, around 84% being singletons. The sample comprised peripheral blood. Receptor source: a human donor in a cohort sampled during active COVID-19. Both conserved end residues are part of each CDR3. The D gene is left open where the match is weak. A row's size may be missing; if present it is once, few, many or a size class.

abundance	v_gene	d_gene	j_gene	CDR3nt	CDR3aa
few	TRBV5-1	TRBD2	TRBJ2-1	TGCGCCAGCAAGGCGGGGGGGAACAATGAGCAGTTCTTC	CASKAGGNNEQFF
NA	TRBV12-3/TRBV12-4	NA	TRBJ2-1	TGTGCCAGCAAGAAAGGGGGATTCAATGAGCAGTTCTTC	CASKKGGFNEQFF
once	TRBV30	TRBD2	TRBJ2-3	TGTGCCTGGAGTGGGGGGGAGGGCCGCCCGGCCGCCACAGATACGCAGTATTTT	CAWSGGEGRPAATDTQYF
NA	TRBV29-1	TRBD2	TRBJ2-7	TGCAGCGTTGGCCGAGCGGGGGGGGCCCGGGAGCAGTACTTC	CSVGRAGGAREQYF
NA	TRBV4-1	NA	TRBJ2-7	TGCGCCAGCAGCCAAGTGAGGGCGGAGGATTACGTGGAGCAGTACTTC	CASSQVRAEDYVEQYF
NA	TRBV7-8	NA	TRBJ2-6	TGTGCCAGCAGCCCCAGGCGCTCTGGGGCCAACGTCCTGACTTTC	CASSPRRSGANVLTF
many	TRBV30	NA	TRBJ2-3	TGTGCCTGGAGTGTACGTCGGGCAGATACGCAGTATTTT	CAWSVRRADTQYF
NA	TRBV7-3	TRBD1	TRBJ1-2	TGTGCCAGCAGTTTAACAGGGGGCGCGGACTATGGCTACACCTTC	CASSLTGGADYGYTF
NA	TRBV3-1/TRBV3-2	NA	TRBJ2-3	TGTGCCAGCAGCCAAGTTCTAGCGAGCACAGATACGCAGTATTTT	CASSQVLASTDTQYF
NA	TRBV4-1	TRBD2	TRBJ2-1	TGCGCCAGCAGCCAAGAATCGGCGGGGGGACTCTACAATGAGCAGTTCTTC	CASSQESAGGLYNEQFF
NA	TRBV5-6	TRBD2	TRBJ2-2	TGTGCCAGCAGCTTGGCCCTTACGCGGGGGGCGACCGGGGAGCTGTTTTTT	CASSLALTRGATGELFF
NA	TRBV21-1	NA	TRBJ1-6	TGTGCCAGCAGCCACAGGACAGGGTGGCTCTGTTCACCCCTCCACTTT	CASSHRTGWLCSPLHF
NA	TRBV28	NA	TRBJ1-2	TGTGCCAGCACAATAACCAGGGCCAACTATGGCTACACCTTC	CASTITRANYGYTF
NA	TRBV3-1/TRBV3-2	TRBD2	TRBJ2-1	TGTGCCAGCAGCCTGAGCGGGGGGGCGGTTTATGAGCAGTTCTTC	CASSLSGGAVYEQFF
once	TRBV7-8	TRBD1	TRBJ1-1	TGTGCCAGCAGCCCCCCGGGGCAGGGGGCCTCTGAAGCTTTCTTT	CASSPPGQGASEAFF
NA	TRBV19	NA	TRBJ2-1	TGTGCCAGTAGTAAGCATTTGAGAACAAACCCCGAGGAAAATGAGCAGTTCTTC	CASSKHLRTNPEENEQFF
NA	TRBV7-3	TRBD2	TRBJ2-3	TGTGCCAGCAGTGTAGCGGGGGGGCTTACAGATACGCAGTATTTT	CASSVAGGLTDTQYF
NA	TRBV2	TRBD1	TRBJ1-6	TGTGCCAGCAGTGAAGAGCAAGGGGGCAGGTCACCCCTCCACTTT	CASSEEQGGRSPLHF
NA	TRBV20-1	NA	TRBJ1-2	TGCAGTACCAGTGGACGGACAGAAGTAGGACGAGGCTACACCTTC	CSTSGRTEVGRGYTF
NA	TRBV5-1	NA	TRBJ2-7	TGCGCCAGCAGCGATATGGGGCTGTATAAGTACGAGCAGTACTTC	CASSDMGLYKYEQYF
NA	TRBV5-5	NA	TRBJ2-7	TGTGCCAGCAGCTTGGTTGGCAGCTCCTACGAGCAGTACTTC	CASSLVGSSYEQYF
NA	TRBV11-2	TRBD1	TRBJ2-7	TGTGCCAGCCGACAGGGGGGGTACGAGCAGTACTTC	CASRQGGYEQYF
NA	TRBV6-5	NA	TRBJ2-7	NA	CASSSSGGTYEQYF